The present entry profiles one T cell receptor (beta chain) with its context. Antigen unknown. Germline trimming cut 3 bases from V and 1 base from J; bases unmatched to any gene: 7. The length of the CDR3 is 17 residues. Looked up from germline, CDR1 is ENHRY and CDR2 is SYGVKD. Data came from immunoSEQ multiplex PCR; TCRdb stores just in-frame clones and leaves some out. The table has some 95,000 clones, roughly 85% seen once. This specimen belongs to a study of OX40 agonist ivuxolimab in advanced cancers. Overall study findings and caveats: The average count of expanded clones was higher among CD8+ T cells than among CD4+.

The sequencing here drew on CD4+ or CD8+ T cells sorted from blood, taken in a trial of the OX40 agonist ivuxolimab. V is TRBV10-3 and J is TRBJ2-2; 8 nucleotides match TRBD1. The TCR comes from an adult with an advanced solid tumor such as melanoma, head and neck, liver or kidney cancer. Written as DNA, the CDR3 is TGTGCCATCAGTGAACCTGGACAGGGTGGGAACACCGGGGAGCTGTTTTTT. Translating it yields CAISEPGQGGNTGELFF.